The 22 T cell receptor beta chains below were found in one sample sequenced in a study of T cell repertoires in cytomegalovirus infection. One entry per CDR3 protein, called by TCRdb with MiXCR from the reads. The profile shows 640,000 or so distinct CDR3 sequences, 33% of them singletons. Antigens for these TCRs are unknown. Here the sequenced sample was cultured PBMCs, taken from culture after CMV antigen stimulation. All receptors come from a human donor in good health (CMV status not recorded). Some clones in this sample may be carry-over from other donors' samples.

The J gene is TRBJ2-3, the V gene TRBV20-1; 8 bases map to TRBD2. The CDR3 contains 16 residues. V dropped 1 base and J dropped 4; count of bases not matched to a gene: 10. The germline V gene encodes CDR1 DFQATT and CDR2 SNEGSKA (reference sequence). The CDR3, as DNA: TGCAGTGCTAGAGTCAACCGGACTAGCTTCTCAGATACGCAGTATTTT. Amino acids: CSARVNRTSFSDTQYF.

CDR3 nucleotides: TGCGCCAGCAGCCGAGAAGCGGGAGAGGGGGCCCAGTACTTC. It yields the protein CASSREAGEGAQYF. J is TRBJ2-5 and V is TRBV4-3, with 8 bases lining up with TRBD2. The trim removed 4 bases at V and 9 bases at J, leaving 10 bases unmatched. This CDR3 is built from 14 residues. CDR1 is LGHNA, CDR2 YSLEER, per germline.

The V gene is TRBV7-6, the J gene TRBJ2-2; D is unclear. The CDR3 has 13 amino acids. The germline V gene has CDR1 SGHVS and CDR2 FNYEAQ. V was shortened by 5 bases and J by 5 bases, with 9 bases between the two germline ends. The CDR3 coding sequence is TGTGCCAGCAGCCAACAAACGACCGGGGAGCTGTTTTTT. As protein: CASSQQTTGELFF.

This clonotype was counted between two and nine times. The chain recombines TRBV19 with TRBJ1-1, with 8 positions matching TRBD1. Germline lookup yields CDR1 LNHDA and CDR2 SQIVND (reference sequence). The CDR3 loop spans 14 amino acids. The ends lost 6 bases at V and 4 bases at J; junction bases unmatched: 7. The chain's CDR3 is CASSLGQAPTEAFF. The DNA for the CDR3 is TGTGCCAGTAGCCTGGGACAGGCGCCCACTGAAGCTTTCTTT.

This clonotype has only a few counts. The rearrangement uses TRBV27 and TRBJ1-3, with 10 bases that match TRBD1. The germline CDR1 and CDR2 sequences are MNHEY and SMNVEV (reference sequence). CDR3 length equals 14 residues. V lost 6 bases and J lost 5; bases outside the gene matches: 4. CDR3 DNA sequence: TGTGCCAGCAGCCGGGACAGGGGACGAAACACCATATATTTT. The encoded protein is CASSRDRGRNTIYF.

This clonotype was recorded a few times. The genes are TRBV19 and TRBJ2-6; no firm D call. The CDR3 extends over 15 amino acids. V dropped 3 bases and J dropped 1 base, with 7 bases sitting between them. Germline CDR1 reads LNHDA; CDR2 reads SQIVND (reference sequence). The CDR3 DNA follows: TGTGCCAGTAGTATCAGTGGTTCTGGGGCCAACGTCCTGACTTTC. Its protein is CASSISGSGANVLTF.

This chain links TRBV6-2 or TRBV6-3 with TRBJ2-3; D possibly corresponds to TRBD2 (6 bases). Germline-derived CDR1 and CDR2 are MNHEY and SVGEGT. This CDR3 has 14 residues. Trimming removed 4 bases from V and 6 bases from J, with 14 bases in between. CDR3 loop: CASSLGTPPDTQYF. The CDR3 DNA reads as TGTGCCAGCAGTTTGGGGACTCCTCCCGATACGCAGTATTTT.

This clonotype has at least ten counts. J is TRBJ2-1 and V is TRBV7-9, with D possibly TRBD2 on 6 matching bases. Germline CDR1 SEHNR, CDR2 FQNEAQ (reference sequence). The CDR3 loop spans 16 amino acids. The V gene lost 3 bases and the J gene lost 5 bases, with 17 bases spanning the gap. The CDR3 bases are TGTGCCAGCAGCTTTAAGCGCGGGGAGCTACACAATGAGCAGTTCTTC. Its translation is CASSFKRGELHNEQFF.

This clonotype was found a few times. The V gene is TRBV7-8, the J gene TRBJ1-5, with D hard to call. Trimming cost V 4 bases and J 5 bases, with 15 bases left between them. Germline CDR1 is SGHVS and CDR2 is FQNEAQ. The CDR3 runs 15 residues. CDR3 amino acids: CASSSQSAYDQPQHF. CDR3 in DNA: TGTGCCAGCAGCTCTCAATCGGCTTACGATCAGCCCCAGCATTTT.

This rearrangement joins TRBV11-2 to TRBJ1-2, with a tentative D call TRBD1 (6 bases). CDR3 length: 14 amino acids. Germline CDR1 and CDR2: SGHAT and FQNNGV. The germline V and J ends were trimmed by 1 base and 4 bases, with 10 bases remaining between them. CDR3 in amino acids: CASSLVGGFYGYTF. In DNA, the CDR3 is TGTGCCAGCAGCTTAGTTGGGGGCTTCTATGGCTACACCTTC.

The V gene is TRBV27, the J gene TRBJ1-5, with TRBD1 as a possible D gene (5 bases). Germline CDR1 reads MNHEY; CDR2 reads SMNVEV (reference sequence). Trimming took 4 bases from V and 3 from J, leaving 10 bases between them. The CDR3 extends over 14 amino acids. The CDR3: CASSSGWDNQPQHF. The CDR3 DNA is TGTGCCAGCAGTTCAGGGTGGGACAATCAGCCCCAGCATTTT.

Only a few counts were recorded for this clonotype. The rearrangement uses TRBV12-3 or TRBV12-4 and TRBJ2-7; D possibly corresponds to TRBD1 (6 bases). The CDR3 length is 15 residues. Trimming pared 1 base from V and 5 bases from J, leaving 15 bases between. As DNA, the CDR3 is TGTGCCAGCAGTTTAGAGACCAGGGGATTCGACGAGCAGTACTTC. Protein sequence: CASSLETRGFDEQYF.

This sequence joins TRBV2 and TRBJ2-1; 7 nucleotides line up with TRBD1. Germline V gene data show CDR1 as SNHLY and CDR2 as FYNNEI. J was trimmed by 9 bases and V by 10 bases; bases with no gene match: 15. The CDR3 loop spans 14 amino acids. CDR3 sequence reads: CAMEGGAGDSEQFF. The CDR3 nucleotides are TGTGCCATGGAAGGGGGCGCAGGGGACAGTGAGCAGTTCTTC.

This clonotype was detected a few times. CDR3: CASSFRGAGSLSPYEQYF. For the CDR3, the DNA is TGTGCCAGCAGCTTTCGGGGAGCGGGGAGTCTGAGTCCCTACGAGCAGTACTTC. This sequence joins TRBV7-2 and TRBJ2-7, with TRBD2 matching over 7 bases. After removal of 3 bases from V and 2 bases from J, the junction contained 16 bases not matched to a gene. Germline V lookup: CDR1 SGHTA, CDR2 FQGNSA. The CDR3 spans 18 residues.

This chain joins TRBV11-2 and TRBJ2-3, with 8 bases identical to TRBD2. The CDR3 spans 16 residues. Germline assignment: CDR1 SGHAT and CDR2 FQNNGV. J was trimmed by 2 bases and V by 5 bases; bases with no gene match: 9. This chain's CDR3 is CASSQGLAGYTDTQYF. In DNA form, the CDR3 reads TGTGCCAGCAGCCAGGGTCTAGCGGGCTACACAGATACGCAGTATTTT.

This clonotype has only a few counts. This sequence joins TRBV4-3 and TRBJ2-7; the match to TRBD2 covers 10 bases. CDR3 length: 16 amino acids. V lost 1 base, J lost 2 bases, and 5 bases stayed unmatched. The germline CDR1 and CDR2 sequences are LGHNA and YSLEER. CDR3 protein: CASSQGLLAGAYEQYF. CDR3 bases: TGCGCCAGCAGCCAAGGGCTTCTAGCGGGAGCCTACGAGCAGTACTTC.

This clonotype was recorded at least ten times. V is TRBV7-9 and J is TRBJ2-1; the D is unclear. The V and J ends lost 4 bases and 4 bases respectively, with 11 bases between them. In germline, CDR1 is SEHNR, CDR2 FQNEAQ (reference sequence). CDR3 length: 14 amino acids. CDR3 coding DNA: TGTGCCAGCAGCTCCACTGGGCTGTACAATGAGCAGTTCTTC. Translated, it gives CASSSTGLYNEQFF.

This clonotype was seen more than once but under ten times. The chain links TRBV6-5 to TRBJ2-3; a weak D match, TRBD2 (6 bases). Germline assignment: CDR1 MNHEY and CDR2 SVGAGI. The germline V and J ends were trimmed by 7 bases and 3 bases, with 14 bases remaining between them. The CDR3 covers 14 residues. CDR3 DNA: TGTGCCAGCACCCGTGGGGGGTTGACAGATACGCAGTATTTT. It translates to CASTRGGLTDTQYF.

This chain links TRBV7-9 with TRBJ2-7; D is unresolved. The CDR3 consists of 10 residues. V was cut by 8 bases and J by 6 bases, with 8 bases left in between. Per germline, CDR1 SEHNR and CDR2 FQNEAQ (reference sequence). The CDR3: CASREGEQYF. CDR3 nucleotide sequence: TGTGCCAGCCGTGAAGGCGAGCAGTACTTC.

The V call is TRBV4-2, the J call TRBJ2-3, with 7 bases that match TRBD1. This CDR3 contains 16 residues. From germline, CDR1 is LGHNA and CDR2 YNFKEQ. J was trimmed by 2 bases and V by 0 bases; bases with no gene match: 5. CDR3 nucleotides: TGTGCCAGCAGCCAAGACCTGGGACAGAACACAGATACGCAGTATTTT. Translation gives CASSQDLGQNTDTQYF.

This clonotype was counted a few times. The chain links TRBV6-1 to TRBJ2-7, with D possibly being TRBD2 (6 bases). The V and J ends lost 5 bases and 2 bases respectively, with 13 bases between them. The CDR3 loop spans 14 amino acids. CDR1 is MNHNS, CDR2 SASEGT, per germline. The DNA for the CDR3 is TGTGCCAGCAGTTATGGCAGGACTACCTACGAGCAGTACTTC. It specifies CASSYGRTTYEQYF.

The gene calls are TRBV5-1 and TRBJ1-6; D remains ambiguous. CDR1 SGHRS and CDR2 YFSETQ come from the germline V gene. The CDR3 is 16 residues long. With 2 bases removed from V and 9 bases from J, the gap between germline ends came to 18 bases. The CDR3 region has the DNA TGCGCCAGCAGCTTTGCCCCCCTAGGCGATGGTTCACCCCTCCACTTT. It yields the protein CASSFAPLGDGSPLHF.